A selection of T cell receptor beta chains follows, all from one sample in a study of radiation and T cells in renal cell carcinoma. Produced via immunoSEQ multiplex PCR; TCRdb's table is partial and in-frame only. The sample lists approximately 150,000 clones; around 88% were seen once. Specimen: blood, collected from a patient whose treatment included radiotherapy and nephrectomy. These receptors came from a woman between 45 and 60 years old with renal cell carcinoma. The CDR3 runs from the conserved cysteine through the conserved F or W.

CDR3,V
CASSPNPEKLFF,TRBV7-9
CASSLNRGGTYEQYF,TRBV27
CASSSPQGGGVDTGELFF,TRBV7-2
CASSLGGLGETQYF,TRBV11-3
CASSLGLAGGTDTQYF,TRBV5-1
CASSFGSAAYEQYF,TRBV7-2
CASSEGQGGDWPQHF,TRBV7-8
CASSQTPHEQYF,TRBV6-5
CASSRARTNYGYTF,TRBV7-9
CASISADAVGQYF,TRBV28
CASNGEFGSGELFF,TRBV19
CASSYSPGSPYEQYF,TRBV6-5
CAIRRQATMNTEAFF,TRBV10-3
CASSSAGTGINEQFF,TRBV5-1
CASSDPPRVNEQFF,TRBV2
CASSSRPINQPQHF,TRBV7-8
CASSPQTGAYYNEQFF,TRBV18
CASSFSARRGYTF,TRBV11-2
CATSREAGVNNEQFF,TRBV15
CASSETGGQDEAFF,TRBV9
CASSQDGGLAGAYEQYF,TRBV4-2
CASSARSLTEAFF,TRBV5-8
CASSPGAYVPNYTF,TRBV27
CATSGLAGPAGTDTQYF,TRBV7-8
CASSSEDGTYNEQFF,TRBV5-1
CASSSPQGVVAFF,TRBV6-5
CASSKPRIAGTLSGKNIQYF,TRBV21-1
CASSIDGNTEAFF,TRBV19
CASRKGQGAGSYEQYF,TRBV27
CASSRQATIDREGEQFF,TRBV7-8
CSARDSPNQPQHF,TRBV29-1
CASSTDRQSTGELFF,TRBV9
CASSQSQLAGVLSYNEQFF,TRBV23-1